One and the same sample provided the 14 T cell receptor beta chains below, sequenced in a study of vaccination effects on CD4 cells after COVID-19. TCRdb's table, derived via immunoSEQ multiplex PCR, lists solely in-frame clones and lacks some. The sample records 40,000 to 50,000 clones, around 70% being singletons. For these receptors, no antigen is known. Antigen-specific CD4+ T cells were first expanded with viral peptide pools by the ViraFEST assay and only then sequenced. Following 10 days of culture, CD4+ T cells were isolated. Of the BNT162b2 and mRNA-1273 vaccines, participants received two doses of one or the other. The sequencing here drew on CD4+ T cells from PBMCs cultured with HCoV-OC43 spike peptides, taken after COVID-19 vaccination. The subset: HCoV-OC43 spike overlapping peptide pool stimulation. These receptors came from a human donor who received a COVID-19 vaccine.

The V and J genes are TRBV14 and TRBJ1-1, with a tentative D call TRBD1 (5 bases). V was trimmed by 3 bases and J by 8 bases, leaving 13 bases between them. This CDR3 spans 13 amino acids. The germline CDR1 and CDR2 sequences are SGHDN and FVKESK. The CDR3 spells CASSQSLRGEAFF. The DNA for the CDR3 is TGTGCCAGCAGCCAGTCTCTTCGGGGGGAAGCTTTCTTT.

This clone was recorded once. The chain joins TRBV2 to TRBJ1-5; TRBD1 matches 8 bases. Looked up from germline, CDR1 is SNHLY and CDR2 is FYNNEI. The V segment lost 6 bases and the J segment 5 bases; nucleotides outside the gene matches: 9. The CDR3 consists of 15 residues. In nucleotides, the CDR3 is TGTGCCAGCAGAGGGGACAGGAGCCAACATCAGCCCCAGCATTTT. Amino acid sequence: CASRGDRSQHQPQHF.

The chain has TRBV19 and TRBJ1-2, with 12 bases that match TRBD1. The CDR3 is 20 amino acids. The junction had 19 bases not matched to a gene; V was cut back by 5 bases and J by 3 bases. Germline CDR1 reads LNHDA; CDR2 reads SQIVND (reference sequence). The CDR3 protein is CASSAPRGDRGRHGYYGYTF. The CDR3 DNA reads as TGTGCCAGTAGTGCCCCGCGCGGGGACAGGGGGCGTCATGGGTACTATGGCTACACCTTC.

The chain uses TRBV2 and TRBJ1-2, with D hard to call. Trimming took off 1 base at V and 7 bases at J, with 10 bases between the two ends. Germline CDR1 reads SNHLY; CDR2 reads FYNNEI. The CDR3 is made up of 13 amino acids. The CDR3: CASSEGRETGYTF. For the CDR3, the DNA is TGTGCCAGCAGTGAAGGAAGGGAAACTGGCTACACCTTC.

This sequence joins TRBV7-9 and TRBJ1-2, with D unresolved. This CDR3 has 14 residues. Germline V CDR1 and CDR2: SEHNR, FQNEAQ (reference sequence). V was shortened by 4 bases and J by 0 bases, with 9 bases between the two germline ends. CDR3 region: CASSSTTTNYGYTF. The CDR3 DNA sequence: TGTGCCAGCAGCTCGACCACAACTAACTATGGCTACACCTTC.

The J gene is TRBJ2-5, the V gene TRBV19; 11 positions agree with TRBD2. The trim removed 3 bases at V and 5 bases at J, leaving 5 bases unmatched. Germline V gene sequence: CDR1 LNHDA, CDR2 SQIVND (reference sequence). This CDR3 region has 15 residues. CDR3 sequence reads: CASSIELAGVETQYF. Written as DNA, the CDR3 is TGTGCCAGTAGTATTGAACTAGCGGGGGTGGAGACCCAGTACTTC.

The gene calls are TRBV30 and TRBJ1-2; no reliable D call. Germline-derived CDR1 and CDR2 are GTSNPN and SVGIG (reference sequence). The V end lost 0 bases, the J end lost 2 bases, and 7 bases lay between the germline ends. This CDR3 has 13 amino acids. As DNA, the CDR3 is TGTGCCTGGAGTGTAAGTCAGAACTATGGCTACACCTTC. This translates into CAWSVSQNYGYTF.

The chain recombines TRBV6-5 with TRBJ1-2, with a tentative D call TRBD1 (6 bases). The germline gives CDR1 MNHEY, CDR2 SVGAGI. Trimming cost V 5 bases and J 2 bases, with 12 bases left between them. The CDR3 is made up of 14 amino acids. CDR3 region: CASSRQESNYGYTF. The CDR3 nucleotides are TGTGCCAGCAGTCGACAGGAATCAAACTATGGCTACACCTTC.

As DNA, the CDR3 is TGTGCCAGCAGCCCGGGGACAGGAGATTACGAGCAGTACTTC. The encoded protein is CASSPGTGDYEQYF. This chain connects TRBV7-8 to TRBJ2-7; 8 nucleotides align to TRBD1. Germline V gives CDR1 SGHVS, CDR2 FQNEAQ. J lost 4 bases, V lost 5 bases, and 7 bases had no gene match. The CDR3 is made up of 14 amino acids. Filled out from reference TRBV7-8 and TRBJ2-7, the complete variable domain reads GAGVSQSPRYKVAKRGQDVALRCDPISGHVSLFWYQQALGQGPEFLTYFQNEAQLDKSGLPSDRFFAERPEGSVSTLKIQRTQQEDSAVYLCASSPGTGDYEQYFGPGTRLTVT.

The rearrangement links TRBV6-6 to TRBJ1-4; D call uncertain. This CDR3 is 16 amino acids long. The V gene's germline CDR1 is MNHNY and CDR2 SVGAGI (reference sequence). V lost 2 bases and J lost 0, with 10 bases in between. The CDR3 reads CASSYINSATNEKLFF. The CDR3 DNA follows: TGTGCCAGCAGTTACATTAACTCTGCAACTAATGAAAAACTGTTTTTT.

The gene calls are TRBV4-1 and TRBJ2-1, with D tentatively TRBD2 (5 bases). This CDR3 has 14 amino acids. V was pared by 6 bases and J by 5 bases, with 14 bases between. Germline loops: CDR1 MGHRA, CDR2 YSYEKL. The chain's CDR3 is CASRKVSGNNEQFF. CDR3 DNA sequence: TGCGCCAGCAGAAAGGTGTCGGGGAACAATGAGCAGTTCTTC.

This clone was counted a few times. The chain uses TRBV9 and TRBJ2-3; 11 bases are a match to TRBD2. J lost 2 bases, V lost 4 bases, and 6 bases had no gene match. The CDR3 covers 16 residues. Germline V gives CDR1 SGDLS, CDR2 YYNGEE. Written as DNA, the CDR3 is TGTGCCAGCAGCCCCTTAGCGGGGGGGTACACAGATACGCAGTATTTT. Translating gives CASSPLAGGYTDTQYF.

The chain carries TRBV6-5 and TRBJ1-5; D is possibly TRBD1 (5 bases). Germline V gene lookup returns CDR1 MNHEY and CDR2 SVGAGI. CDR3 size: 14 residues. V was cut by 5 bases and J by 5 bases, with 13 bases left in between. The CDR3 DNA sequence: TGTGCCAGCAGTCTCCGGGACGGTTATCAGCCCCAGCATTTT. This codes for CASSLRDGYQPQHF.

The chain recombines TRBV6-6 with TRBJ1-1, with D maybe TRBD1 (6 bases). Trimming shortened V by 4 bases and J by 10 bases, and 10 bases separated the two germline ends. The CDR3 loop spans 11 amino acids. Germline CDR1 reads MNHNY; CDR2 reads SVGAGI (reference sequence). The CDR3 bases are TGTGCCAGCAGTTTAGGACAGTCAGCTTTCTTT. Translated: CASSLGQSAFF.